A selection of T cell receptor beta chains follows, all from one sample in a study of T cell changes during pregnancy in multiple sclerosis. Assay: immunoSEQ multiplex PCR; the TCRdb copy retains only in-frame clones and omits some. Here the sample spans about 92,000 clones, just under 95% being singletons. The sample in question was peripheral blood, obtained in the first trimester of pregnancy. The receptors shown here come from a female donor with multiple sclerosis, enrolled in a pregnancy study. Both conserved end residues are part of each CDR3. Fields, in order: V gene, J gene, clone size, D gene, CDR3 protein, CDR3 DNA. D genes are given only for firm matches. Rows give clone size only sometimes, using once, few, many, or a class for an expanded clone.

TRBV4-1,TRBJ2-7,.,TRBD1,CASRGTGRNEQYF,TGCGCCAGCAGGGGGACAGGGAGGAACGAGCAGTACTTC
TRBV5-6,TRBJ2-7,.,.,CASSRADTQVSPRNF,TGTGCCAGCAGCCGAGCAGACACACAGGTCTCCCCTAGAAACTTC
TRBV30,TRBJ2-7,.,TRBD2,CAWLGGEVYEQYF,TGTGCCTGGCTCGGGGGGGAGGTCTACGAGCAGTACTTC
TRBV27,TRBJ1-2,.,TRBD1,CASSLEAGTGPHGYTF,TGTGCCAGCAGTTTAGAAGCCGGGACAGGGCCCCATGGCTACACCTTC
TRBV6-1,TRBJ1-6,.,.,CASRESGHPYNSPLHF,TGTGCCAGCAGAGAATCGGGACACCCTTATAATTCACCCCTCCACTTT
TRBV10-3,TRBJ2-5,.,TRBD2,CAIGELAGETQYF,TGTGCCATCGGGGAACTAGCGGGGGAGACCCAGTACTTC
TRBV10-3,TRBJ1-2,.,TRBD1,CAITQGAGGGYTF,TGTGCCATCACCCAGGGGGCAGGAGGAGGCTACACCTTC
TRBV7-3,TRBJ1-3,.,.,CASSPSGGENTIYF,TGTGCCAGCAGCCCCTCGGGGGGGGAAAACACCATATATTTT
TRBV5-1,TRBJ1-1,.,TRBD1,CASSRTGLSRMNTEAFF,TGCGCCAGCAGCCGGACAGGGTTGTCTAGGATGAACACTGAAGCTTTCTTT
TRBV2,TRBJ1-1,.,.,CASRGGAPNTEAFF,TGTGCCAGCAGGGGGGGGGCCCCGAACACTGAAGCTTTCTTT
TRBV6-5,TRBJ1-2,.,.,CASSYRQGVNGYTF,TGTGCCAGCAGTTACCGGCAGGGTGTGAATGGCTACACCTTC
TRBV27,TRBJ1-1,.,.,CASSLSGGVNTEAFF,TGTGCCAGCAGTTTATCTGGAGGAGTGAACACTGAAGCTTTCTTT
TRBV25-1,TRBJ2-7,once,TRBD1,CASTLGPGGSNEQYF,TGTGCCAGCACTTTAGGCCCAGGGGGAAGCAACGAGCAGTACTTC
TRBV6-5,TRBJ2-5,.,TRBD2,CASSLLRGDTETQYF,TGTGCCAGCAGTCTCTTGCGGGGGGATACAGAGACCCAGTACTTC
TRBV28,TRBJ2-7,.,TRBD1,CASSLDRGYEQYF,TGTGCCAGCAGTTTGGACAGGGGCTACGAGCAGTACTTC
TRBV2,TRBJ2-5,few,TRBD1,CASRAGQGAQETQYF,TGTGCCAGCAGAGCGGGACAGGGGGCCCAAGAGACCCAGTACTTC
TRBV5-1,TRBJ2-7,once,TRBD2,CASSPSGGPAYF,TGCGCCAGCAGCCCTAGCGGCGGGCCGGCGTACTTC
TRBV7-6,TRBJ2-3,.,.,CASSSISAGRTDTQYF,TGTGCCAGCAGCTCCATTTCCGCGGGGCGCACAGATACGCAGTATTTT
TRBV4-1,TRBJ1-2,.,TRBD1,CASSQITRTGGYTF,TGCGCCAGCAGCCAAATAACCCGGACAGGAGGCTACACCTTC
TRBV4-1,TRBJ1-1,once,TRBD1,CASRPPGTGENTEAFF,TGCGCCAGTAGGCCCCCCGGGACAGGGGAAAACACTGAAGCTTTCTTT
TRBV11-2,TRBJ1-1,.,TRBD1,CASSPSRGWVAEAFF,TGTGCCAGCAGTCCTTCCAGGGGGTGGGTGGCTGAAGCTTTCTTT
TRBV11-2,TRBJ2-7,.,TRBD2,CASSLGREEYF,TGTGCCAGCAGCTTAGGCCGGGAGGAGTACTTC
TRBV19,TRBJ2-7,.,TRBD2,CASSTSTSGGEQYF,TGTGCCAGTAGTACGTCGACTAGCGGGGGCGAGCAGTACTTC
TRBV5-1,TRBJ2-3,.,.,CASSRRGGVDTQYF,TGCGCCAGCAGCCGCAGAGGGGGGGTTGATACGCAGTATTTT
TRBV6-1,TRBJ2-1,once,TRBD2,CASSSSGGGYNEQFF,TGTGCCAGCAGTTCAAGCGGGGGGGGTTACAATGAGCAGTTCTTC
TRBV2,TRBJ1-1,.,TRBD1,CASSRRTGGTEAFF,TGTGCCAGCAGTAGGAGGACAGGGGGCACTGAAGCTTTCTTT
TRBV9,TRBJ1-2,.,TRBD1,CASSVEGADLDGYTF,TGTGCCAGCAGCGTAGAGGGGGCTGATCTGGATGGCTACACCTTC
TRBV6-5,TRBJ2-5,.,.,CASSYGGSQTQYF,TGTGCCAGCAGTTACGGCGGCAGCCAGACCCAGTACTTC
TRBV5-5,TRBJ2-2,.,.,CASSSLLNTGELFF,TGTGCCAGCAGCAGCCTTCTAAACACCGGGGAGCTGTTTTTT
TRBV5-6,TRBJ1-6,.,TRBD1,CASSRRGSNSPLHF,TGTGCCAGCAGCCGCAGGGGGTCTAATTCACCCCTCCACTTT
TRBV4-1,TRBJ1-1,few,.,CASSRDLVAFF,TGCGCCAGCAGCCGGGACTTGGTAGCTTTCTTT
TRBV5-6,TRBJ1-5,.,.,CASSGGVGNQPQHF,TGTGCCAGCAGCGGAGGGGTCGGCAATCAGCCCCAGCATTTT
TRBV5-8,TRBJ2-6,.,.,CASSLVVRGSSGANVLTF,TGTGCCAGCAGCTTGGTTGTCAGGGGCAGCTCTGGGGCCAACGTCCTGACTTTC
TRBV29-1,TRBJ1-3,.,.,CSVGGVLSGNTIYF,TGCAGCGTCGGGGGGGTTCTCTCTGGAAACACCATATATTTT
TRBV5-6,TRBJ1-1,.,.,CASSLWGMNTEAFF,TGTGCCAGCAGCTTGTGGGGCATGAACACTGAAGCTTTCTTT
TRBV5-6,TRBJ1-1,.,.,CASSLSGKAFF,TGTGCCAGCAGCTTGTCGGGGAAAGCTTTCTTT
TRBV7-9,TRBJ1-1,once,.,CASSPQDPGTEAFF,TGTGCCAGCAGCCCACAGGATCCTGGTACTGAAGCTTTCTTT
TRBV6-5,TRBJ1-1,.,.,CASSYSPPGATEAFF,TGTGCCAGCAGTTACTCCCCCCCAGGGGCCACTGAAGCTTTCTTT
TRBV4-1,TRBJ2-2,.,TRBD2,CASSLGLLNTGELFF,TGCGCCAGCAGCCTGGGACTACTGAACACCGGGGAGCTGTTTTTT
TRBV15,TRBJ2-6,few,.,CATSRAQGSGANVLTF,TGTGCCACCAGCAGAGCCCAGGGCTCTGGGGCCAACGTCCTGACTTTC
TRBV6-1,TRBJ2-1,.,TRBD2,CASISAGDYNEQFF,TGTGCCAGCATCTCAGCGGGGGATTACAATGAGCAGTTCTTC
TRBV19,TRBJ1-6,few,TRBD1,CASSNGQGNSPLHF,TGTGCCAGTAGTAACGGACAGGGGAACTCACCCCTCCACTTT
TRBV6-5,TRBJ1-1,once,TRBD1,CASRYPGQGDRTEAFF,TGTGCCAGCAGGTACCCGGGACAGGGGGACCGGACTGAAGCTTTCTTT
TRBV6-5,TRBJ2-2,.,.,CASSSEHRVGTGELFF,TGTGCCAGCAGTTCCGAACACAGGGTTGGGACCGGGGAGCTGTTTTTT
TRBV5-5,TRBJ1-4,.,.,CASSYVTSDEKLFF,TGTGCCAGCAGCTATGTAACCTCAGATGAAAAACTGTTTTTT
TRBV7-6,TRBJ1-5,.,.,CASSLGARGSNQPQHF,TGTGCCAGCAGCTTGGGGGCAAGGGGTAGCAATCAGCCCCAGCATTTT
TRBV7-9,TRBJ2-2,.,.,CASSYNERGDRELFF,TGTGCCAGCAGCTACAACGAGCGCGGGGATCGGGAGCTGTTTTTT
TRBV5-6,TRBJ2-2,.,TRBD1,CASSFRQGVNTGELFF,TGTGCCAGCAGCTTCCGACAGGGGGTGAACACCGGGGAGCTGTTTTTT
TRBV9,TRBJ2-1,.,.,CASSKGGSGPYNEQFF,TGTGCCAGCAGCAAAGGAGGCAGCGGGCCCTACAATGAGCAGTTCTTC
TRBV7-9,TRBJ2-1,.,.,CASSPLVAATLETWDEQFF,TGTGCCAGCAGCCCACTCGTCGCGGCAACTCTTGAGACTTGGGATGAGCAGTTCTTC
TRBV5-1,TRBJ2-3,.,.,CASSLMGLSTDTQYF,TGCGCCAGCAGCTTGATGGGACTCAGCACAGATACGCAGTATTTT
TRBV4-1,TRBJ1-2,.,TRBD1,CASSQDRDSYGYTF,TGCGCCAGCAGCCAAGATCGGGACAGCTATGGCTACACCTTC
TRBV10-3,TRBJ2-1,once,TRBD2,CAISAGTSGVGDEQFF,TGTGCCATCAGTGCCGGGACTAGCGGGGTAGGCGATGAGCAGTTCTTC
TRBV6-1,TRBJ2-7,few,TRBD1,CASRGRDPQGGEQYF,TGTGCCAGCAGAGGTCGTGATCCACAGGGGGGCGAGCAGTACTTC
TRBV14,TRBJ2-7,few,TRBD1,CASSQDPLLTGGIPYEQYF,TGTGCCAGCAGCCAAGACCCCCTCCTTACAGGGGGAATCCCCTACGAGCAGTACTTC
TRBV5-6,TRBJ2-5,.,.,CASSLPPILAQYF,.
TRBV27,TRBJ2-7,.,TRBD1,CASSDRVTYEQYF,TGTGCCAGCAGTGACAGGGTTACCTACGAGCAGTACTTC